This T cell receptor beta chain was identified in a study of blood T cell repertoires in COVID-19. The authors' processing: Amplification of reference gene primers was used by the study to estimate nucleated cell counts. This table comes from immunoSEQ multiplex PCR, and its TCRdb copy is limited to in-frame clones, with some not included. V, J and clone size are those of that table, while D and trimming were read from the DNA. The sample holds 250,000 to 350,000 clones; 85% to 90% are singletons and the top ten take under 11%. Per germline, CDR1 SQVTM and CDR2 ANQGSEA. With 7 bases removed from V and 7 bases from J, the gap between germline ends came to 16 bases. The CDR3 loop spans 12 amino acids.

The TCR was taken from a woman in her late teens or twenties who had recovered from COVID-19. The genes are TRBV29-1 and TRBJ1-1; D is possibly TRBD1 (6 bases). The sample comprised PBMCs or T cells enriched from blood (not recorded which). CDR3 residues: CSAHTGNLEAFF. CDR3 DNA: TGCAGCGCCCATACAGGGAACCTTGAAGCTTTCTTT.